This TCR beta chain was recorded in a study of cytomegalovirus exposure and HLA in healthy donors (TCRdb year 2017). About the full investigation: According to an earlier analysis of a few hundred of the donors, 150 million to 200 million T cells yielded 95 million to 140 million unique TCR beta sequences and about 300 Gb of sequence data. High-throughput TCR immunosequencing, statistical association of individual TCRs with disease status, and machine learning were combined to predict cytomegalovirus infection status. Roughly 5 DR-DQ haplotypes were handled as single units for association and clustering because linkage in the cohort was strong. Both class I and class II loci were covered by HLA typing, at four-digit resolution. A later analysis re-examined previously published TCR beta repertoires from around 670 donors and added high-resolution HLA genotyping to investigate patterns of TCR occurrence. Among about 390 genotyped donors of the cohort, an average of approximately 230,000 unique TCR beta nucleotide sequences were sequenced per donor, around 20% of them non-productive. The study used immunosequencing to profile the T cell repertoires of several hundred subjects and linked those repertoires to cytomegalovirus serostatus. The genetic ancestry cluster associated with self-reported Caucasian donors included about 84% of the approximately 430 genotyped donors. A later genetic analysis used genome-wide SNP genotypes for about three fifths of the 666 donors, treating that subset as a discovery cohort. All discovery cohort repertoires had been generated on a single sequencing platform. An earlier analysis of more than 450 of the donors used high-throughput TCR beta sequencing to judge whether each TCR beta V gene segment behaved as functional or pseudogenic. The number of donors typed differed by locus, with about 629-640 for A, B, C, DRB1 and DQB1, more than 500 for DQA1, over 600 for DPA1, and some 470 for DPB1. Donor age, sex, ethnicity and CMV serostatus were collected together with the repertoire data. Roughly 320 gigabases of sequencing data and approximately 91 million unique TCR sequences made up an early release that covered nearly 650 HLA-typed donors. The study aimed to test whether signatures of past pathogen exposure could be identified by cataloging public T cell receptors. In addition to the first cohort of 650 to 800 subjects, a separate validation cohort of approximately 110 different subjects was used. Rather than drawing on any new phenotypic data, the later analysis identified candidate immune exposures from TCR beta sequences and the way those sequences occurred across donors. The full study reports these points: Broadly in line with IMGT annotations, most TCR beta V segments showed up in productive rearrangements about 90% or about 30% of the time in an earlier analysis of several hundred of the donors. The presence/absence analyses assumed that sequencing depth was roughly uniform across donors, and that assumption may not be true. Cytomegalovirus status was reported to be diagnosed by the classifier with high specificity and sensitivity in both the original and validation cohorts. A further reported finding was that TCR beta sequences accurately predicted the HLA-A and HLA-B alleles for most subjects in the first cohort. In a later analysis, HLA-associated TCR beta chains were found to be more clonally expanded and to have lower generation probabilities than equally common non-associated chains. For the cohort, immune exposure information was limited to CMV serostatus. In a later genetic analysis, a missense DCLRE1C variant was associated with V-gene and J-gene trimming of TCR beta chains, and the association was replicated in an independent cohort. A later analysis reported that several top co-occurrence clusters appeared linked to parvovirus B19, influenza, CMV and Epstein-Barr virus. In a later analysis, the rate of TCR association differed among HLA loci, with DRB1 alleles having the most associated TCRs and HLA-C alleles having the fewest. In vitro tests confirmed that a few of the cytomegalovirus-associated TCR beta chains recognize cytomegalovirus antigens. Correlated functional status among segregating V segments might reflect linkage disequilibrium, but an unknown experimental factor could not be ruled out. According to a later genetic analysis, donors in an Asian-associated ancestry cluster had fewer N-insertions in productive TCRs than the roughly 660-donor mean. Roughly 17 rarely observed V segments, including chromosome 9 orphons, were excluded from the earlier analysis of some 590 of the donors because counts were too low. Most TCR sequences were seen in very few donors, while some public TCRs were found in many individuals. This cohort had only TCR beta chains sequenced, and the lack of alpha or paired-chain data limited which features could be detected. At a false discovery rate of 0.05, a later analysis linked approximately 18,000 TCR beta sequences to specific HLA alleles. The 87-base-pair reads could not distinguish some IMGT-functional V segments, including TRBV6-2 and TRBV6-3, so those segments were excluded. According to the authors, the approach could potentially be generalized to other disease states and immunological phenotypes. The sequencing pipeline was judged likely to have produced a cluster of highly shared sequence variants as a technical artifact. Because some donors lacked HLA typing at each locus, the association tests relied only on the typed subset. Strong co-occurrence of HLA alleles, especially DR and DQ, made assigning TCR associations to individual alleles difficult. The study gave a list of about 160 TCR beta chains associated with cytomegalovirus. Most CMV-associated TCR beta chains appeared to be HLA-restricted in a later analysis, and the HLA associations seemed to be driven largely by CMV exposure.

Receptor libraries were prepared by the immunoSEQ multiplex PCR assay. A mixture of 60 forward primers for TCR Vbeta segments and 13 reverse primers for TCR Jbeta segments was used in the multiplex PCR. Amplification of the CDR3 region of rearranged TCR beta genes was performed with a multiplex PCR assay on genomic DNA. The amplified TCR beta libraries were sequenced on the Illumina HiSeq System as 87-base-pair reads. On the authors' methods: In a later analysis, 80 million or so unique TCR beta chains were counted across the roughly 610 repertoires, and roughly 11 million of these chains were shared by at least two donors. To remove PCR and sequencing errors, raw reads were error-corrected and collapsed into unique sequences using a nearest-neighbor algorithm that merged closely related sequences. Alignment of CDR3 sequences to IMGT reference sequences was used to assign V, D and J gene segments. For a sequence to be retained, a match of at least six nucleotides was required to both a V gene segment and a J gene segment. Rearrangements were called productive when the CDR3 lacked stop codons and stayed in frame with V and J; all others were non-productive. CDR3 was defined by IMGT convention, running from the second conserved V-encoded cysteine to the conserved J-encoded phenylalanine. Sequences without an unambiguous match to a single V gene segment were excluded from the earlier analysis of about 600 of the donors. An earlier analysis of 500 to 600 of the donors classified V segments as functional when productive rearrangements were above 56.7% and as segregating when the standard deviation between donors was above 5%. A statistical classification framework was built to diagnose cytomegalovirus status from the catalog of TCR beta chain sequences. V and J gene assignment, in a later analysis, came from comparing TCR nucleotide sequences with IMGT/GENE-DB human TR gene sequences. The TCRdist pipeline was used in a later analysis to assign CDR3 sequences and most-parsimonious VDJ recombination scenarios. A later analysis defined each TCR beta chain by its CDR3 amino acid sequence plus V-gene family, and excluded reads lacking a unique V-gene family. To address suspected cross-contamination and a sequencing artifact, a later analysis removed around 590 highly shared, low-generation-probability nucleotide sequences. For each public chain, a later analysis derived a clonal expansion index from normalized ranks of inferred template counts within each repertoire. In a later analysis, generation probabilities were computed using a VDJ recombination model fitted to out-of-frame rearrangements, and the results were checked against IGoR. A later analysis scored TCR-TCR, TCR-HLA and TCR-CMV co-occurrence with hypergeometric tests, applying a repertoire-size bias correction to TCR pairs. A later analysis estimated false discovery rates by permuting HLA or CMV assignments 20 times. In a later analysis, co-occurring TCRs were grouped using DBSCAN, with TCRdist sequence similarity added in when clustering inside HLA-allele-positive subsets. Repertoires with fewer than 30,000 or more than 120,000 public chains, plus five repertoires with anomalous nucleotide sharing, were excluded from co-occurrence clustering. Entries here come from immuneACCESS through TCRdb and include only in-frame sequences with V and J called. Some clones fail to appear in such tables; in the studies checked, an unresolved V gene covers under half of the shortfall, and the cause of the remainder is unknown. V and J calls and clone size are as listed in that table; D and trimming were resolved from the DNA. For this sample there are around 130,000 clones; 81% appear just once. About 2.4% of the sample is in the top ten clones.

The cohort comprised some 730 healthy bone marrow donors. At the time of sampling, all cohort members were nominally healthy, though unrecorded immune exposures were likely present. The donor tested CMV seronegative and was one of the 352 seronegative cohort members. A peripheral blood sample was provided by each donor, and peripheral blood mononuclear cells were used for TCR beta sequencing. Genomic DNA extraction from the blood cell samples was performed with the Qiagen DNeasy Blood Extraction Kit. From cysteine to phenylalanine, the CDR3 is 18 amino acids long. Only the CDR3 part of the read is kept: 54 bases, read in frame from the first base. Relative to germline, V is missing 6 bases and J is missing 2 bases, with 18 bases of the junction outside any gene match. The germline V gene gives CDR1 as LGHNT and CDR2 as FRNRAP. For this clone: Its specific antigen is unknown. No base quality information exists; no much larger clone differs at one position.

The sequence joins TRBV12-5 to TRBJ2-5, and 7 bases in between align with TRBD1. This receptor was taken from a woman between 40 and 50 years old in good health and CMV-seronegative. The specimen sequenced was PBMCs. The nucleotide sequence reads TGTGCTAGTGGGCCATCCCATACCCTAGGGACAGATCAAGAGACCCAGTACTTC. Its product reads: CASGPSHTLGTDQETQYF. Where the CDR3 stops, the reference TRBV12-5 and TRBJ2-5 genes take over; the full variable domain is DARVTQTPRHKVTEMGQEVTMRCQPILGHNTVFWYRQTMMQGLELLAYFRNRAPLDDSGMPKDRFSAEMPDATLATLKIQPSEPRDSAVYFCASGPSHTLGTDQETQYFGPGTRLLVL.